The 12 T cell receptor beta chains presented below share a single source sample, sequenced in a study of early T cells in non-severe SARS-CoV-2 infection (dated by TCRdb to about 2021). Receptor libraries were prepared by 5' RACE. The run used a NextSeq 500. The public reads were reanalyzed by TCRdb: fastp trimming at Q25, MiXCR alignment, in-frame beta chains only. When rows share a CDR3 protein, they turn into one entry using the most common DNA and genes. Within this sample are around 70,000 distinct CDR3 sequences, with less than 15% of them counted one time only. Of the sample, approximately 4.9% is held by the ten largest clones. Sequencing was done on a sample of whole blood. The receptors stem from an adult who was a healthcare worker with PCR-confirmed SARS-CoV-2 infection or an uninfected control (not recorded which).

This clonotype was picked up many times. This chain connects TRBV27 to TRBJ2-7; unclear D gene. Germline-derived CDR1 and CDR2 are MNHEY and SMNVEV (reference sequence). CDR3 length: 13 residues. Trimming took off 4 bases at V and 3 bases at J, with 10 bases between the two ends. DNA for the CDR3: TGTGCCAGCAGTTCTGGAGAGAACTACGAGCAGTACTTC. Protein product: CASSSGENYEQYF.

CDR3 nucleotides: TGCGCCAGCAGCCGACAGAGGAACACTGAAGCTTTCTTT. Amino acids: CASSRQRNTEAFF. V gene TRBV5-1 combines with J gene TRBJ1-1; possibly TRBD1 for D (5 bases). The CDR3 sequence is 13 residues long. The V end lost 4 bases, the J end lost 1 base, and 8 bases lay between the germline ends. Germline CDR1 SGHRS, CDR2 YFSETQ.

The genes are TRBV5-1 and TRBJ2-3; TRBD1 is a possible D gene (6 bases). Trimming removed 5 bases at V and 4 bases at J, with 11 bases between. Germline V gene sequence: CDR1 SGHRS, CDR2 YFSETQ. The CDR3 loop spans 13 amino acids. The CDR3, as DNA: TGCGCCAGCAGAGGACAGATTCCAGATACGCAGTATTTT. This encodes CASRGQIPDTQYF.

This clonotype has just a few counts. The CDR3 coding sequence is TGCAGCGTTGAAGATGTGGGACAGGGGATACACGAGCAGTACTTC. Encoded protein: CSVEDVGQGIHEQYF. This chain uses TRBV29-1 with TRBJ2-7; 10 bases are shared with TRBD1. The germline V gene encodes CDR1 SQVTM and CDR2 ANQGSEA. This CDR3 comprises 15 residues. Trimming took 0 bases from V and 5 from J; bases not matched to a gene: 7.

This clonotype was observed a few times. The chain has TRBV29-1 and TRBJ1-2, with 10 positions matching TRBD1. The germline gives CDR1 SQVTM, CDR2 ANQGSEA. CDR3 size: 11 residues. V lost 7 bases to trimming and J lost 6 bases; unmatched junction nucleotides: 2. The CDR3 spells CSAGTGDGYTF. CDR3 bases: TGCAGCGCGGGGACAGGGGATGGCTACACCTTC.

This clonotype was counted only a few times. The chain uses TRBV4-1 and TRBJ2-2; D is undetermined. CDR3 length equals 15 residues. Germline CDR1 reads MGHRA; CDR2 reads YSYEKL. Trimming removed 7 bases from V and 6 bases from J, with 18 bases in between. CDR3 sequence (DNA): TGCGCCAGCACGCCGGCCCAGAAGAAATCCGGGGAGCTGTTTTTT. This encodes CASTPAQKKSGELFF.

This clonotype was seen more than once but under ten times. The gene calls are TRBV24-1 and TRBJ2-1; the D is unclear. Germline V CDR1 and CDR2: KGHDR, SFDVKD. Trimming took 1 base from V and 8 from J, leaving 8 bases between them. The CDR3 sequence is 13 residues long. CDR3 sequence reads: CATSDLGGDEQFF. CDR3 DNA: TGTGCCACCAGTGATTTAGGTGGCGATGAGCAGTTCTTC.

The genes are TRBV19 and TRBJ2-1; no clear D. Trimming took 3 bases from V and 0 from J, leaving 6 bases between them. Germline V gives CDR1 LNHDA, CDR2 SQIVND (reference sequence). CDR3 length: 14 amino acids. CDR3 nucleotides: TGTGCCAGTAGTATGGCCGTCTCCTACAATGAGCAGTTCTTC. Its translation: CASSMAVSYNEQFF.

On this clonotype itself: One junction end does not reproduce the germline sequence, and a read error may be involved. CDR3 loop: CANSLRRYGWSF. The CDR3 DNA follows: TGTGCCAACAGCTTACGGCGGTATGGATGGAGCTTC. The chain uses TRBV11-2 and TRBJ1-2, with D uncertain. Germline CDR1 reads SGHAT; CDR2 reads FQNNGV. This CDR3 region has 12 residues.

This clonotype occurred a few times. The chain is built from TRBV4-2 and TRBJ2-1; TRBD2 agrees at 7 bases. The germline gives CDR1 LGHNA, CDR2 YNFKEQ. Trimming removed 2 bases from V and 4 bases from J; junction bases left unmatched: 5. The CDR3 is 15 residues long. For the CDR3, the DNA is TGTGCCAGCAGCCAACTGGCTAGCGGTTACAATGAGCAGTTCTTC. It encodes CASSQLASGYNEQFF.

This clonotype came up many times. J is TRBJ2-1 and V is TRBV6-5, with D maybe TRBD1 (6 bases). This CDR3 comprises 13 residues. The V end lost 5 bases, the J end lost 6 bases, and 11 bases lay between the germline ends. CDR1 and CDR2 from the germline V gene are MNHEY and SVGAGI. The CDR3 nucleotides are TGTGCCAGCAGTCAGGGGAAAATCAATGAGCAGTTCTTC. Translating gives CASSQGKINEQFF.

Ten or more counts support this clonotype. The DNA of the CDR3 is TGCAGCGTTGATCTCAGGACCAACTATGGCTACACCTTC. Protein sequence: CSVDLRTNYGYTF. This chain links TRBV29-1 with TRBJ1-2; no firm D call. V was shortened by 3 bases and J by 2 bases, with 10 bases between the two germline ends. The CDR3 is made up of 13 amino acids. Germline CDR1 and CDR2: SQVTM and ANQGSEA.